This TCR beta chain was identified during a study of T-cell reconstitution after alpha-beta-depleted transplantation in children. The study's findings and limits: Recipient T cells and thymic progenitors that survived were the source of the high TCRbeta diversity seen at day 60 in some patients. T-cell counts and diversity were attributed mostly to newly produced T cells one year after transplant. Reportedly, only several hundred clones from non-depleted graft cells drove alpha-beta T-cell counts at about two months.

A remark on this clonotype: The target antigen is unknown.

Construction of the TCRbeta library involved unique molecular identifiers. Using its own MiXCR run on the PCR reads, TCRdb lists one record per CDR3 protein. The sample includes fewer than 750,000 distinct CDR3 sequences, around 23% of them seen just once. J lost 2 bases, V lost 10 bases, and 19 bases had no gene match. The CDR3 consists of 18 residues. Germline V CDR1 and CDR2: SGHVT, SQSDAQ. This chain links TRBV7-4 with TRBJ2-1, with 8 bases identical to TRBD2. The sample in question was PBMCs, mostly from graft donor cells, obtained 360 days after TCRalphabeta/CD19-depleted stem cell transplant. The clonotype originates from a boy under two years old who had a stem cell transplant for acute myeloid leukemia, so the T cells may come from the graft donor. The chain's CDR3 is CAICPIVAGGSTYNEQFF. Here the CDR3 DNA reads TGTGCCATCTGTCCGATAGTGGCGGGGGGATCCACCTACAATGAGCAGTTCTTC.